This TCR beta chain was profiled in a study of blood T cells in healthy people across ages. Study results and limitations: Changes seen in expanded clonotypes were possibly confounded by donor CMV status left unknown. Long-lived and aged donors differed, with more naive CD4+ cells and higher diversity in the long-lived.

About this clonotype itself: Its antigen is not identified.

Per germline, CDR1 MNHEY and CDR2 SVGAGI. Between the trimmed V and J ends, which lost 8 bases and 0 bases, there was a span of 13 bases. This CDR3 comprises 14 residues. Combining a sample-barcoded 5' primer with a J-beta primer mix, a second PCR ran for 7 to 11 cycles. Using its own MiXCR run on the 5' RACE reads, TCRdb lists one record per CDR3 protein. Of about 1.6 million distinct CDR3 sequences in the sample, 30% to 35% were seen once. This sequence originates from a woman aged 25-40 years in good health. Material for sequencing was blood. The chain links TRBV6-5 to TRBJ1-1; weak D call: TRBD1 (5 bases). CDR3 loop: CASADSRMNTEAFF. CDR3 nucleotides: TGTGCCAGCGCCGACAGCCGCATGAACACTGAAGCTTTCTTT.